Listed below are T cell receptor beta chains from one sample, sequenced in a study of early T cells in non-severe SARS-CoV-2 infection. TCRdb fed the 5' RACE reads into MiXCR, producing one record per CDR3 protein. In the table there are about 60,000 distinct CDR3 sequences, roughly 5.9% of which are singletons. Material: whole blood. The receptors stem from an adult who was a healthcare worker with PCR-confirmed SARS-CoV-2 infection or an uninfected control (not recorded which). The CDR3 runs from the conserved cysteine through the conserved F or W. The D gene is left open where the match is weak. Rows may omit the clone size; those that give it use once, few, many or a size class.

NA NA TRBJ2-7 TRBV11-2 CASSLASGPSYEQYF TGTGCCAGCAGCTTAGCTAGTGGTCCGTCCTACGAGCAGTACTTC
NA many TRBJ2-3 TRBV7-2 CASSPTTPGGTDTQYF TGTGCCAGCAGCCCTACTACACCGGGGGGCACAGATACGCAGTATTTT
NA many TRBJ2-3 TRBV7-2 CASSLEGTGTDTQYF TGTGCCAGCAGCTTGGAGGGTACGGGCACAGATACGCAGTATTTT
NA medium-sized TRBJ1-5 TRBV27 CASGLETDSNQPQHF TGTGCCAGCGGCTTAGAGACGGATAGCAATCAGCCCCAGCATTTT
TRBD1 many TRBJ2-7 TRBV30 CAWSKLGTAEQYF TGTGCCTGGAGTAAACTCGGGACAGCCGAGCAGTACTTC
TRBD1 many TRBJ1-1 TRBV5-1 CASSVGTGLNTEAFF TGCGCCAGCAGCGTCGGGACAGGGCTGAACACTGAAGCTTTCTTT
NA many TRBJ2-2 TRBV5-4 CASSLERESTGELFF TGTGCCAGCAGCTTGGAGAGGGAGTCCACCGGGGAGCTGTTTTTT
TRBD2 few TRBJ2-1 TRBV5-1 CASSSRGTSVNEQFF TGCGCCAGCAGCTCGCGTGGGACTAGCGTAAATGAGCAGTTCTTC
TRBD2 many TRBJ2-3 TRBV5-1 CASSLARSSGGVPDTQYF TGCGCCAGCAGCTTGGCGCGGTCTAGCGGGGGGGTACCAGATACGCAGTATTTT
TRBD1 many TRBJ2-7 TRBV29-1 CSVEVGDRGATYEQYF TGCAGCGTTGAAGTCGGCGACAGGGGGGCGACCTACGAGCAGTACTTC
NA NA TRBJ1-5 TRBV2 CASRDSHSNQPQHF TGTGCCAGCAGGGACAGCCATAGCAATCAGCCCCAGCATTTT
NA few TRBJ2-7 TRBV11-2 CASSLRLYYEQYF TGTGCCAGCAGCTTAAGACTCTACTACGAGCAGTACTTC
NA few TRBJ1-5 TRBV15 CATSQPVGAQHF TGTGCCACCAGCCAACCGGTAGGAGCCCAGCATTTT
NA NA TRBJ2-1 TRBV7-3 CASKLTASYNEQFF TGTGCCAGCAAACTGACAGCCTCCTACAATGAGCAGTTCTTC
NA many TRBJ2-2 TRBV13 CASSLGHTGELFF TGTGCCAGCAGCTTAGGGCACACCGGGGAGCTGTTTTTT
NA NA TRBJ2-1 TRBV3-1 CASSPAIVNEQFF TGTGCCAGCAGCCCAGCAATAGTCAATGAGCAGTTCTTC
NA many TRBJ1-1 TRBV5-1 CASSLASGGTEAFF TGCGCCAGCAGCTTGGCCAGCGGTGGAACTGAAGCTTTCTTT
NA few TRBJ2-2 TRBV7-3 CASSLTQGRTGELFF TGTGCCAGCAGCTTAACGCAGGGGCGCACCGGGGAGCTGTTTTTT
TRBD1 many TRBJ1-4 TRBV3-1 CASSRDRTNEKLFF TGTGCCAGCAGCCGGGACAGAACTAATGAAAAACTGTTTTTT
NA NA TRBJ2-3 TRBV5-1 CASSLPELTDTQYF TGCGCCAGCAGCTTGCCAGAGCTCACAGATACGCAGTATTTT
TRBD2 many TRBJ2-5 TRBV6-2/TRBV6-3 CASSYSPSGGRETQYF TGTGCCAGCAGTTACTCTCCTAGCGGGGGGCGAGAGACCCAGTACTTC
NA many TRBJ1-1 TRBV10-3 CAIVDLAQGRIFF TGTGCCATCGTGGATCTCGCGCAGGGGCGAATTTTTTTT
TRBD1 NA TRBJ1-5 TRBV27 CASTPGQGYNQPQHF TGTGCCAGCACCCCCGGACAGGGCTACAATCAGCCCCAGCATTTT
NA NA TRBJ1-2 TRBV7-2 CASSLALNSNYGYTF TGTGCCAGCAGCTTAGCGCTTAACAGCAACTATGGCTACACCTTC
TRBD2 many TRBJ2-7 TRBV2 CASSASGGAGEQYF TGTGCCAGCAGCGCTAGCGGGGGGGCGGGTGAGCAGTACTTC
NA many TRBJ1-1 TRBV15 CATSRDGGSVTEAFF TGTGCCACCAGCAGAGATGGCGGAAGTGTCACTGAAGCTTTCTTT
NA NA TRBJ1-1 TRBV30 CAWSVGPVTMNTEAFF TGTGCCTGGAGTGTAGGTCCAGTTACCATGAACACTGAAGCTTTCTTT
TRBD2 NA TRBJ2-1 TRBV7-9 CASSLGPGGNEQFF TGTGCCAGCAGCTTAGGTCCGGGAGGGAATGAGCAGTTCTTC
NA NA TRBJ1-2 TRBV10-3 CAILIGGNYGYTF TGTGCCATCCTCATAGGGGGGAACTATGGCTACACCTTC
NA few TRBJ2-7 TRBV5-1 CASSLVSAYEQYF TGCGCCAGCAGCTTGGTATCTGCCTACGAGCAGTACTTC
TRBD1 many TRBJ2-5 TRBV5-5 CASRAGTVGAQYF TGTGCCAGCAGGGCCGGGACAGTCGGGGCCCAGTACTTC
TRBD2 many TRBJ2-1 TRBV6-2/TRBV6-3 CASSYTSGSLSNEQFF TGTGCCAGCAGTTACACCAGCGGGAGTCTTAGTAATGAGCAGTTCTTC
TRBD2 few TRBJ2-1 TRBV5-1 CASSLEASGGNEQFF TGCGCCAGCAGCTTGGAGGCTAGCGGCGGCAATGAGCAGTTCTTC
TRBD1 many TRBJ2-3 TRBV24-1 CATSDRGREGTDTQYF TGTGCCACCAGTGATAGGGGGCGAGAAGGCACAGATACGCAGTATTTT
TRBD2 NA TRBJ2-1 TRBV12-3/TRBV12-4 CVSSAGGNDEQFF TGTGTCAGCTCAGCGGGAGGTAACGATGAGCAGTTCTTC